Shown below are 23 T cell receptor beta chains from a single sample sequenced in a study of pediatric ulcerative colitis. Produced via immunoSEQ multiplex PCR; TCRdb's table is partial and in-frame only. The table has 12,000 to 15,000 clones, more than 80% seen once. The sequenced sample was blood. The receptors stem from a boy aged 10-17 years with moderate ulcerative colitis.

J is TRBJ1-5 and V is TRBV18; D perhaps matches TRBD1 (5 bases). There are 14 residues in the CDR3. V lost 1 base and J 4 bases, leaving 8 bases between the germline ends. The germline V gene has CDR1 KGHSH and CDR2 LQKENI. DNA for the CDR3: TGTGCCAGCTCACCACAAGACAGTAATCAGCCCCAGCATTTT. Its protein product is CASSPQDSNQPQHF.

This chain links TRBV4-3 with TRBJ1-2; possibly TRBD1 for D (6 bases). Trimming removed 0 bases at V and 8 bases at J, with 16 bases between. This CDR3 is 15 amino acids long. Germline CDR1 and CDR2: LGHNA and YSLEER. The CDR3 bases are TGCGCCAGCAGCCAAGATCCGGGACACCCTTTGGGCTACACCTTC. Residues: CASSQDPGHPLGYTF.

In this sample, this clone turned up a few times. The rearrangement joins TRBV2 to TRBJ1-1, with 9 bases aligning to TRBD1. With V trimmed by 6 bases and J by 4 bases, 6 bases remained unmatched. The CDR3 is made up of 14 amino acids. The germline gives CDR1 SNHLY, CDR2 FYNNEI. The CDR3 is CASSDDRGGTEAFF. Written as DNA, the CDR3 is TGTGCCAGCAGCGATGACAGGGGGGGCACTGAAGCTTTCTTT.

V is TRBV6-5 and J is TRBJ1-1; D not resolved. V shed 6 bases and J shed 2 bases, with 13 bases lying between them. The CDR3 has 14 residues. The germline gives CDR1 MNHEY, CDR2 SVGAGI. The CDR3 protein is CASSNLNPNTEAFF. The CDR3 nucleotides are TGTGCCAGCAGCAACCTCAACCCCAACACTGAAGCTTTCTTT.

CDR3 sequence (DNA): TGCGCCAGCAGCCAAAACAGCCTGGGACAGGGCCTCGAAAAACTGTTTTTT. Translated: CASSQNSLGQGLEKLFF. The chain uses TRBV4-3 and TRBJ1-4, with 9 bases fitting TRBD1. J was trimmed by 8 bases and V by 2 bases; bases with no gene match: 12. Germline V gene data show CDR1 as LGHNA and CDR2 as YSLEER. The CDR3 covers 17 residues.

The chain joins TRBV28 to TRBJ2-2; D call uncertain. The germline V gene has CDR1 MDHEN and CDR2 SYDVKM. Trimming took off 8 bases at V and 8 bases at J, with 15 bases between the two ends. This CDR3 contains 13 residues. The CDR3 nucleotides read TGTGCCAGCTCCTCCCACCTGTCAGGGGAGCTGTTTTTT. Amino acid sequence: CASSSHLSGELFF.

The chain employs TRBV7-6 and TRBJ1-4; TRBD1 might be the D (5 bases). V lost 5 bases and J 4 bases, leaving 8 bases between the germline ends. The CDR3 spans 13 residues. CDR1 and CDR2 from the germline V gene are SGHVS and FNYEAQ. The CDR3 loop reads CASSKRGNEKLFF. The CDR3 DNA sequence: TGTGCCAGCAGCAAGAGGGGTAATGAAAAACTGTTTTTT.

The V and J genes are TRBV11-2 and TRBJ1-1; D gene uncertain. CDR3 length: 12 residues. The germline gives CDR1 SGHAT, CDR2 FQNNGV. V was trimmed by 3 bases and J by 3 bases, leaving 5 bases between them. CDR3 residues: CASSFSHTEAFF. CDR3 in DNA: TGTGCCAGCAGCTTCTCTCACACTGAAGCTTTCTTT.

This rearrangement joins TRBV7-8 to TRBJ2-5; D unresolved. V was shortened by 3 bases and J by 1 base, with 6 bases between the two germline ends. This CDR3 region has 13 residues. Germline assignment: CDR1 SGHVS and CDR2 FQNEAQ. The CDR3 DNA reads as TGTGCCAGCAGCTTGAATTCCCAAGAGACCCAGTACTTC. Its translation is CASSLNSQETQYF. The full variable domain, in which reference TRBV7-8 and TRBJ2-5 provide the parts outside the CDR3, is GAGVSQSPRYKVAKRGQDVALRCDPISGHVSLFWYQQALGQGPEFLTYFQNEAQLDKSGLPSDRFFAERPEGSVSTLKIQRTQQEDSAVYLCASSLNSQETQYFGPGTRLLVL.

This CDR3 reads CASTDRGNTDTQYF. CDR3 DNA sequence: TGTGCCAGCACCGACAGGGGCAACACAGATACGCAGTATTTT. The chain recombines TRBV7-9 with TRBJ2-3, with 8 bases aligning to TRBD1. Germline V gives CDR1 SEHNR, CDR2 FQNEAQ (reference sequence). This CDR3 is built from 14 residues. V gave up 7 bases and J gave up 2 bases; unmatched junction bases: 5.

The rearrangement uses TRBV7-2 and TRBJ2-7; D possibly corresponds to TRBD2 (6 bases). This CDR3 has 15 amino acids. CDR1 and CDR2 (germline): SGHTA, FQGNSA. Deletions cut 1 base from V and 0 bases from J, with 10 bases between. Written as DNA, the CDR3 is TGTGCCAGCAGCTTAGGCGGGACGGACTCCTACGAGCAGTACTTC. It is translated as CASSLGGTDSYEQYF.

CDR3 in amino acids: CASSLGHSAGLNTEAFF. The CDR3 region has the DNA TGTGCCAGCAGCTTAGGCCATTCTGCGGGACTGAACACTGAAGCTTTCTTT. The J gene is TRBJ1-1, the V gene TRBV11-2; a possible D gene is TRBD1 (5 bases). The V and J ends lost 1 base and 0 bases respectively, with 15 bases between them. The CDR3 spans 17 residues. Per germline, CDR1 SGHAT and CDR2 FQNNGV. Using reference TRBV11-2 and TRBJ1-1 for the parts outside the CDR3, the full variable domain is EAGVAQSPRYKIIEKRQSVAFWCNPISGHATLYWYQQILGQGPKLLIQFQNNGVVDDSQLPKDRFSAERLKGVDSTLKIQPAKLEDSAVYLCASSLGHSAGLNTEAFFGQGTRLTVV.

The V call is TRBV5-4, the J call TRBJ2-7; D remains ambiguous. The CDR3 sequence is 11 residues long. Germline-derived CDR1 and CDR2 are SGHNT and YYREEE (reference sequence). Trimming cost V 2 bases and J 3 bases, with 3 bases left between them. In DNA, the CDR3 is TGTGCCAGCAGCTTATACTACGAGCAGTACTTC. As protein: CASSLYYEQYF.

The chain carries TRBV19 and TRBJ1-4, with D maybe TRBD1 (6 bases). Trimming removed 4 bases from V and 5 bases from J, with 14 bases in between. The CDR3 is made up of 15 amino acids. Germline assignment: CDR1 LNHDA and CDR2 SQIVND (reference sequence). The CDR3 loop is CASSTRQAENEKLFF. Here the CDR3 DNA reads TGTGCCAGTAGTACCCGACAGGCGGAGAATGAAAAACTGTTTTTT.

This clone was counted once. CDR3 residues: CASSLRPRGLWGYTF. As DNA, the CDR3 is TGTGCCAGCAGCTTGCGCCCCAGGGGGCTGTGGGGCTACACCTTC. V and J are TRBV5-4 and TRBJ1-2; 8 positions match TRBD1. Looked up from germline, CDR1 is SGHNT and CDR2 is YYREEE (reference sequence). Germline trimming cut 1 base from V and 8 bases from J; bases unmatched to any gene: 10. The CDR3 contains 15 residues.

This clone turned up a few times. This chain uses TRBV27 with TRBJ1-6; D is ambiguous. This CDR3 contains 14 residues. Deletions cut 3 bases from V and 7 bases from J, with 10 bases between. The germline CDR1 and CDR2 sequences are MNHEY and SMNVEV (reference sequence). CDR3 DNA: TGTGCCAGCAGTTTGCCTGGGAGCAATTCACCCCTCCACTTT. Protein sequence: CASSLPGSNSPLHF.

The V gene is TRBV5-5, the J gene TRBJ1-5; D unclear. This CDR3 is built from 16 residues. Per the germline V gene, CDR1 is SGHKS and CDR2 is YYEKEE (reference sequence). Trimming cost V 0 bases and J 2 bases, with 12 bases left between them. CDR3 sequence (DNA): TGTGCCAGCAGCTTGGTGGGAGGTGGTGGCAATCAGCCCCAGCATTTT. Translating it yields CASSLVGGGGNQPQHF.

The chain uses TRBV19 and TRBJ2-1; the match to TRBD1 covers 7 bases. This CDR3 spans 16 amino acids. The germline V gene has CDR1 LNHDA and CDR2 SQIVND (reference sequence). V lost 5 bases, J lost 2 bases, and 9 bases stayed unmatched. The CDR3 DNA reads TGTGCCAGTAGTTTATACGAGGGGGCCACCTACAATGAGCAGTTCTTC. This gives the protein CASSLYEGATYNEQFF.

Only one count was recorded for this clone. The chain recombines TRBV6-6 with TRBJ2-3, with TRBD1 identical over 11 bases. V lost 6 bases to trimming and J lost 3 bases; unmatched junction nucleotides: 8. CDR3 length: 16 residues. CDR1 is MNHNY, CDR2 SVGAGI, per germline (reference sequence). The CDR3 is CASSQGQGAPTDTQYF. In nucleotides, the CDR3 is TGTGCCAGCAGCCAAGGACAGGGGGCCCCAACAGATACGCAGTATTTT.

The rearrangement links TRBV6-4 to TRBJ2-3; D possibly corresponds to TRBD2 (6 bases). V shed 3 bases and J shed 0 bases, with 10 bases lying between them. CDR1 and CDR2 (germline): MRHNA, SNTAGT. The CDR3 covers 15 residues. The CDR3 DNA follows: TGTGCCAGCAGTGAGGGGGAGGCGAGCACAGATACGCAGTATTTT. This codes for CASSEGEASTDTQYF.

This chain connects TRBV4-1 to TRBJ2-1; no firm D call. Trimming shortened V by 1 base and J by 2 bases, and 12 bases separated the two germline ends. The CDR3 runs 16 residues. The germline V gene has CDR1 MGHRA and CDR2 YSYEKL. The CDR3: CASSQVDLVTYNEQFF. The CDR3 coding sequence is TGCGCCAGCAGCCAAGTGGACCTAGTCACCTACAATGAGCAGTTCTTC.

The rearrangement links TRBV6-1 to TRBJ2-7; 9 nucleotides align to TRBD1. The CDR3 length is 15 residues. Germline V gene data show CDR1 as MNHNS and CDR2 as SASEGT. V dropped 5 bases and J dropped 3; count of bases not matched to a gene: 8. The CDR3: CASSLTGTGIYEQYF. The CDR3 DNA sequence: TGTGCCAGCAGTCTTACCGGGACAGGGATCTACGAGCAGTACTTC.

The CDR3 region has the DNA TGTGCCAGCAGCACCGATGCCGGCAATCAGCCCCAGCATTTT. Amino acid sequence: CASSTDAGNQPQHF. The chain has TRBV7-2 and TRBJ1-5; D gene unclear. Germline CDR1 and CDR2: SGHTA and FQGNSA. The ends were cut back, 5 bases at V and 2 bases at J, with 10 bases in the middle. The CDR3 sequence is 14 residues long.